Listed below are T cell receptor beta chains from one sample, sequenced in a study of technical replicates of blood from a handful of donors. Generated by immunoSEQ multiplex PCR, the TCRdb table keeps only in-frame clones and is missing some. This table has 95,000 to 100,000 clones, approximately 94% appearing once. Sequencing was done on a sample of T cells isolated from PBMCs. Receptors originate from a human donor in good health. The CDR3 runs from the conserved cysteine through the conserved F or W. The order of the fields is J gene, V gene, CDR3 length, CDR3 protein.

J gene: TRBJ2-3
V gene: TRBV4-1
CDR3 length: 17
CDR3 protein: CASSQGRAGGRTDTQYF

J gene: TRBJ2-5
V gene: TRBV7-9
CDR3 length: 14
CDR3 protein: CASSWNGNQETQYF

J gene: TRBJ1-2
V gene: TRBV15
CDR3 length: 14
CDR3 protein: CATSREGEGYGYTF

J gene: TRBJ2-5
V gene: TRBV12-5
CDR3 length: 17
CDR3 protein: CASGIRTGAESLGTQYF

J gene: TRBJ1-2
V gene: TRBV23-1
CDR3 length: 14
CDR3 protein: CASSPSAEDYGYTF

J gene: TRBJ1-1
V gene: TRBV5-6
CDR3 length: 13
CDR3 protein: CASSLGGITEAFF

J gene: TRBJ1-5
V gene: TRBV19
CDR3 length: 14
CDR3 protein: CASSGSSRNQPQHF

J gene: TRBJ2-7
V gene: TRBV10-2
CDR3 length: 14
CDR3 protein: CASSGTTGGYEQYF

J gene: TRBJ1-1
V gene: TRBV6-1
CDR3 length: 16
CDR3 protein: CASSEARGQGNTEAFF

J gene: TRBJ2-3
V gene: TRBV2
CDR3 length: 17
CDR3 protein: CASIRGTSGPRTDTQYF

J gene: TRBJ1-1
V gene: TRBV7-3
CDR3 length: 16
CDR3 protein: CASSALPGSLNTEAFF

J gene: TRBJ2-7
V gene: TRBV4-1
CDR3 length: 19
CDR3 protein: CASSELQLAGGLSSYEQYF

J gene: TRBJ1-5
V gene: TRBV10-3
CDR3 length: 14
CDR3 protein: CAISDPAANQPQHF

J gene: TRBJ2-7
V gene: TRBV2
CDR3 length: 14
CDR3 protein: CASGRDRGGNEQYF

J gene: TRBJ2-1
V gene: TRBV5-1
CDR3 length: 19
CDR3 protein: CASSLDITTSASSYNEQFF

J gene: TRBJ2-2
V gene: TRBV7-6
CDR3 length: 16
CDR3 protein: CASSLLQRERTGELFF

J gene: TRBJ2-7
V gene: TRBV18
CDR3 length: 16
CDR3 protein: CASSPPSGRAYYEQYF

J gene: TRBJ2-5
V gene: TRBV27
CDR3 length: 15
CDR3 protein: CASSPYPGGGETQYF

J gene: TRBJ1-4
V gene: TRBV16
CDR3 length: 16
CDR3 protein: CASSQLHGQGNEKLFF

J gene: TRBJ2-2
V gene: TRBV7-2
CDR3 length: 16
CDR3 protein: CASSAQGLANTGELFF

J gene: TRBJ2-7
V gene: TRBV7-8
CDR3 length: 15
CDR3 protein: CASSQWGGVPYEQYF

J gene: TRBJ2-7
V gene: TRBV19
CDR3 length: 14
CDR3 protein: CASSTGTSGYEQYF

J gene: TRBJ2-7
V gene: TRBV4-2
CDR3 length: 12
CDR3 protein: CASSPGGNEQYF

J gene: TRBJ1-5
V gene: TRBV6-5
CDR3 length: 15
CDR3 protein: CASSQGQGWNQPQHF

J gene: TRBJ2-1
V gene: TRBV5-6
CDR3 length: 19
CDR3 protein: CASSLEGLAGKGSYNEQFF

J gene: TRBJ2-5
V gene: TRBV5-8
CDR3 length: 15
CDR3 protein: CASSFGLAGGETQYF

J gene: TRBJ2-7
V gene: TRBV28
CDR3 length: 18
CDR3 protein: CASSFFRHLRTGSHEQYF

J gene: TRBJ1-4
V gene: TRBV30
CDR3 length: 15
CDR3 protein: CAWSLYRGENEKLFF

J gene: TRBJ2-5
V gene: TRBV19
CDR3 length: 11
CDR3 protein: CASIFGETQYF

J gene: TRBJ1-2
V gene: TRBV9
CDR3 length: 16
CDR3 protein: CASSPEWQGEAYGYTF

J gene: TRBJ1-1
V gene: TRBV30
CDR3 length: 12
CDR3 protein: CAWNKKLLEAFF

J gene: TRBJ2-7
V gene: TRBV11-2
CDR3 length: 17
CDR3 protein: CASSPRPGTSVSYEQYF

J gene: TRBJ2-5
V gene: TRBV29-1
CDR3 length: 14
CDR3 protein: CSVEAGGRRETQYF

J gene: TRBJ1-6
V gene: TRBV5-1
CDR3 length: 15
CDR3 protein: CASSLEGGVNSPLHF

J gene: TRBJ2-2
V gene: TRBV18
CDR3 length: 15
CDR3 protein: CASSMREWNTGELFF

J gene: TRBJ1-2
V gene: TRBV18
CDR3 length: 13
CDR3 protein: CASSPDSNYGYTF

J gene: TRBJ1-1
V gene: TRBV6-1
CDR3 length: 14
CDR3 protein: CASRSQGAGTEAFF

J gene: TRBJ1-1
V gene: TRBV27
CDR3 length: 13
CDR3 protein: CASSSLPLLEAFF

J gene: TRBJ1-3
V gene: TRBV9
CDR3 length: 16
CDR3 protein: CASSARDRAVGNTIYF

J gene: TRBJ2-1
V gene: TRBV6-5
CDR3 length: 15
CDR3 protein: CASTPRLAGGNEQFF

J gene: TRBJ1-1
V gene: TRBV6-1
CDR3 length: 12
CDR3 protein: CASQVGNTEAFF

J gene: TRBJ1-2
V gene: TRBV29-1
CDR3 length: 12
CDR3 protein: CSAVGGLYGYTF

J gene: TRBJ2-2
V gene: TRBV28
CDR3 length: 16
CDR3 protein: CASSLLAGQGAGELFF

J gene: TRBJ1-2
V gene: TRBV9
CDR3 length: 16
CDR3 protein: CASSVGGQGKGYGYTF

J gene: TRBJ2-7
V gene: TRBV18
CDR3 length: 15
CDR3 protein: CASSPPQVETYEQYF

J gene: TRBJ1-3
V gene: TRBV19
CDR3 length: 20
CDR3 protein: CASTYYLLQGVNRWRNTIYF